The present TCR beta chain was sequenced within a study of vaccination effects on CD4 cells after COVID-19. For the study at large: Viral peptide pools were used in the ViraFEST assay to expand antigen-specific CD4+ T cells, and sequencing came afterward.

Turning to this clone: Its antigen is currently unknown.

Sequenced by immunoSEQ multiplex PCR; TCRdb stores in-frame clones only, minus some. The data contain some 47,000 clones, 55% to 75% of them seen just once; the ten biggest clones take up roughly 7.2%. General study findings and limits: Clones from infection and from vaccination both contracted markedly late after vaccination.

Culture lasted roughly eleven days before CD4+ T cell isolation. Participants received two doses of either the BNT162b2 or mRNA-1273 vaccine. Neither prior SARS-CoV-2 infection nor positive nucleocapsid antibodies were present in the vaccine recipients. V lost 1 base and J lost 1, with 10 bases in between. The CDR3 runs 16 residues. Germline CDR1 reads SEHNR; CDR2 reads FQNEAQ (reference sequence). This chain joins TRBV7-9 and TRBJ1-4; D is perhaps TRBD1 (5 bases). The sequences come from CD4+ T cells from PBMCs cultured without peptide, collected after COVID-19 vaccination. This receptor was obtained from a human donor who received a COVID-19 vaccine. The CDR3 sequence: CASSLGQGETNEKLFF. CDR3 in DNA: TGTGCCAGCAGCTTAGGTCAGGGAGAAACTAATGAAAAACTGTTTTTT.